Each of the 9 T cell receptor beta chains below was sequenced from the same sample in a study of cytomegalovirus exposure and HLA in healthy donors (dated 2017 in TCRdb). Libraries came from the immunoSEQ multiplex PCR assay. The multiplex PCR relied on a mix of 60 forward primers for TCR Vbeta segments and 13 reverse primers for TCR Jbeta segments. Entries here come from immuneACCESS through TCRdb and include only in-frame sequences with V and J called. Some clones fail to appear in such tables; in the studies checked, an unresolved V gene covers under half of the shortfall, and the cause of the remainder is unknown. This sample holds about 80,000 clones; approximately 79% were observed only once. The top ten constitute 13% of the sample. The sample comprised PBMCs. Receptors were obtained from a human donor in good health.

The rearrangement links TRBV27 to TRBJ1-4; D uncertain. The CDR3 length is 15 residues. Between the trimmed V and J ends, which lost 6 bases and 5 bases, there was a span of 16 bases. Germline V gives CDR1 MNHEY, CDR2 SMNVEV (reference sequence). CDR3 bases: TGTGCCAGCAGCCCTGGGAGAGGCGAAAATGAAAAACTGTTTTTT. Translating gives CASSPGRGENEKLFF.

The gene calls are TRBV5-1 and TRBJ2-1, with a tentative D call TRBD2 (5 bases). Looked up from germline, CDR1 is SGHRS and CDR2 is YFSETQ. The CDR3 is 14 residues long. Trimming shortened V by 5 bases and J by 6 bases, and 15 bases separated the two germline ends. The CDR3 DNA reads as TGCGCCAGCAGGAAAGAGGGCGCCTCCAATGAGCAGTTCTTC. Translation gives CASRKEGASNEQFF.

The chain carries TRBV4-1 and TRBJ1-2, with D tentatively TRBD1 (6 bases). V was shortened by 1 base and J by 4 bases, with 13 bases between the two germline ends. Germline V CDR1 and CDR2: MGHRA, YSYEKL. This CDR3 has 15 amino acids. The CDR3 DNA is TGCGCCAGCAGCCAAGGGACAGTAAGACCCTATGGCTACACCTTC. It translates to CASSQGTVRPYGYTF.

CDR3 in amino acids: CASSPSGGGYEQYF. CDR3 coding DNA: TGTGCCAGCAGCCCAAGCGGGGGAGGGTACGAGCAGTACTTC. This chain connects TRBV6-5 to TRBJ2-7, with 8 bases fitting TRBD2. V trimming: 6 bases; J trimming: 4 bases; junction bases outside the gene matches: 8. Germline-derived CDR1 and CDR2 are MNHEY and SVGAGI. CDR3 length: 14 amino acids.

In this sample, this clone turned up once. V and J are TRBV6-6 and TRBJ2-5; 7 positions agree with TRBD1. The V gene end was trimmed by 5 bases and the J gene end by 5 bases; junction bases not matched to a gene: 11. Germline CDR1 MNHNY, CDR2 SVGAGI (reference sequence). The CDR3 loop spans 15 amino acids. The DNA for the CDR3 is TGTGCCAGCAGTAACCTAGGGGGCAGGGGGGAGACCCAGTACTTC. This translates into CASSNLGGRGETQYF.

The CDR3 coding sequence is TGCGCCAGCAGCAGAGGACCGGGGACAGAAACTGGAAACACCATATATTTT. Translating gives CASSRGPGTETGNTIYF. V is TRBV5-1 and J is TRBJ1-3, with 7 bases fitting TRBD1. The V segment lost 4 bases and the J segment 2 bases; nucleotides outside the gene matches: 12. This CDR3 has 17 residues. Germline V lookup: CDR1 SGHRS, CDR2 YFSETQ.

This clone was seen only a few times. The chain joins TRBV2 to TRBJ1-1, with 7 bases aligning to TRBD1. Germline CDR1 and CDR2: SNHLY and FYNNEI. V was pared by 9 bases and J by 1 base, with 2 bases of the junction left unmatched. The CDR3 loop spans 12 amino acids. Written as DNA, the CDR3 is TGTGCCAGGAGACAGGGGAACACTGAAGCTTTCTTT. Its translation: CARRQGNTEAFF.

Here the CDR3 DNA reads TGTGCCACCAGCAGTAGTGACAGTTTTAACACTGAAGCTTTCTTT. Its protein product is CATSSSDSFNTEAFF. The genes are TRBV15 and TRBJ1-1; a weak D match, TRBD1 (5 bases). Per the germline V gene, CDR1 is LNHNV and CDR2 is YYDKDF (reference sequence). The CDR3 has 15 amino acids. Trimming cost V 3 bases and J 2 bases, with 13 bases left between them.

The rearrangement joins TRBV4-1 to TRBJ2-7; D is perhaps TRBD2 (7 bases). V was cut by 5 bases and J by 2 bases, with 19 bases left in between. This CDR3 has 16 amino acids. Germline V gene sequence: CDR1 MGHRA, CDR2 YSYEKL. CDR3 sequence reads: CASSEGGGRTTYEQYF. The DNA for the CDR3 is TGCGCCAGCAGCGAAGGGGGGGGGCGCACGACCTACGAGCAGTACTTC.